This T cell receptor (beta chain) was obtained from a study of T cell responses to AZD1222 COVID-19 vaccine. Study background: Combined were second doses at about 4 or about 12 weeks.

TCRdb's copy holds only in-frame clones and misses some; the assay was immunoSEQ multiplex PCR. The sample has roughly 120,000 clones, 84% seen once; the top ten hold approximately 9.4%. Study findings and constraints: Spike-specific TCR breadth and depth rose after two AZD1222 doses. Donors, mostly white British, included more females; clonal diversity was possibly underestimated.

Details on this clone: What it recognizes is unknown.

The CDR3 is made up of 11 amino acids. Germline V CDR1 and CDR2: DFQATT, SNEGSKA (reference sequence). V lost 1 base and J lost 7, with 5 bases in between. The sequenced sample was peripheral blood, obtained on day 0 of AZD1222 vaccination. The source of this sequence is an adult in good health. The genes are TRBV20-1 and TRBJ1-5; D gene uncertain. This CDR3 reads CSARVGQPQHF. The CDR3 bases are TGCAGTGCTAGAGTGGGGCAGCCCCAGCATTTT.